This section outlines one TCR beta chain sequence together with its context. No antigen is known for it. The sample holds no much larger clone one base away, and base qualities are not on file. Hyperthyroidism was considered stable if no progression to ophthalmopathy occurred within 18 months of follow-up. Patients with hyperthyroidism were aged 18 to 65 years, had been newly diagnosed, and had a disease duration of less than 2 months. Anyone with other autoimmune diseases, uncontrolled infections, pregnancy or lactation was excluded from the study. Clinical symptoms, serum thyroxine, TRAb, thyroid ultrasound and orbital computed tomography formed the basis of the diagnosis. PBMCs were isolated from about 9 ml of fresh peripheral blood by Ficoll-Paque density gradient centrifugation. Trizol reagent was used to extract the total RNA, and its quality was then checked on an Agilent 2100 Bioanalyzer.

The data belong to a study of Graves' ophthalmopathy and Graves' hyperthyroidism (dated by TCRdb to the late 2010s). About the full investigation: Peripheral blood was collected at initial diagnosis, prior to any treatment. The study used TCR beta repertoire signatures to distinguish Graves' ophthalmopathy from Graves' hyperthyroidism and to predict progression to ophthalmopathy. In total, over 130 blood samples were TCR-sequenced: approximately 40 ophthalmopathy, some 72 hyperthyroidism and approximately 17 hyperthyroidism-to-ophthalmopathy patients. To explore V-J signatures that distinguish ophthalmopathy from hyperthyroidism, a discovery set of 95 to 100 patients was enrolled, made up of 40 to 45 with ophthalmopathy and some 58 with stable hyperthyroidism. An independent validation cohort comprised 18 hyperthyroidism patients and around 16 patients who later progressed from hyperthyroidism to ophthalmopathy. In about 6 hyperthyroidism patients, the T-cell repertoire of thyroid tissue was compared with the T-cell repertoire of blood. Following sample collection, hyperthyroidism patients were given methimazole at a starting dose of 30 mg daily, and ophthalmopathy patients were given high-dose intravenous methylprednisolone. For training and testing, the roughly 100 patients in the discovery cohort were randomly divided in a 7:3 ratio.

For repertoire sequencing, TCR beta CDR3 regions were amplified from RNA transcripts. HTBI primers and the Qiagen OneStep RT-PCR kit were used in a first-round RT-PCR, which was followed by a second-round multiplex PCR, size selection and purification. Sequencing of the libraries was carried out on an Illumina HiSeq2000 in paired-end mode with 100 bp reads. On the authors' methods: SOAPnuke was used to process the reads, throwing out any read that had adapters, had uncalled bases, had a mean Phred below 15, or lacked an exact constant-primer or identifier match. COPE v1.2.5 was used to merge high-quality paired reads. Unique nucleotide sequences were defined as clonotypes and aligned to IMGT TRB V, D and J references using MiTCR v1.1. The analysis was limited to V-J combinations with a frequency above 0.0001, which together covered approximately 99% of the repertoires. For each V-J combination, a TCR clonal expansion and chaos score was defined as F50 clonal expansion divided by the chaos observed in the TCRdist matrix. Welch's t-statistics and random forest were used to reduce features to about a dozen V-J combinations, which were fed into a naive Bayes classifier. The similarity between thyroid and blood repertoires was quantified using the Morisita-Horn index. The public reads were run again by TCRdb, first through fastp at Q25 and then through MiXCR, and only productive beta chains were kept. Rows merge per CDR3 protein into single entries with the most common DNA and genes. TCRdb assigned the V and J calls; the authors' analysis was not used. This sample holds hundreds of thousands of distinct CDR3 sequences; 22% were observed only once. The top ten constitute more than 5.5% of the sample.

Via the germline V gene, CDR1 is MNHEY and CDR2 SVGEGT. V is cut by 10 bases and J by 10 bases, and the space between the germline ends is 28 bases. There are 15 amino acids in the CDR3, from cysteine to phenylalanine inclusive. Kept here is only the CDR3 DNA, which spans 45 bases and is read in frame from base 1. What the work shows at the level of the full study, not this receptor alone: The 13-signature model separated ophthalmopathy from stable hyperthyroidism with 85% to 90% sensitivity and about 81% specificity in cross-validation, and 80%/75% in the test set. No statistical method was used to predetermine the sample size, and group allocation was not hidden from the investigators. Among expanded thyroid clonotypes with frequency above 0.001, most also showed up in blood, which suggests that blood repertoires may reflect the thyroid immune response. In validation, the model predicted ophthalmopathy progression with about 64% sensitivity and 72% to 80% specificity; some twelve predicted patients were CT-confirmed with GO in a median of approximately six months.

Sequenced input: peripheral blood. Recombination joined TRBV6-2 or TRBV6-3 with TRBJ1-1, with TRBD1 tentatively as D gene (6 bases match). The source is a woman younger than 30 with stable Graves' hyperthyroidism. Some clones in this sample may be carry-over from other donors' samples. Donor details come from another sample of the same person, matched by shared clones. DNA sequence: TGTGCCATCCGGACCGCCGGGACATTGCGGATTGGAGCTTTCTTT. Translated, it gives CAIRTAGTLRIGAFF.